These 9 T cell receptor beta chains share one sample of origin, sequenced in a study of blood T cell repertoires in COVID-19. The data were produced by immunoSEQ multiplex PCR, yet TCRdb's version contains in-frame clones alone and is incomplete. The sample comprises approximately 90,000 clones, about 80% of which are singletons, and around 49% rests with the top ten. Sequenced: peripheral blood. Receptors originate from a human donor in a cohort sampled during active COVID-19.

This clone was detected only a few times. The V and J genes are TRBV12-3 or TRBV12-4 and TRBJ1-1, with 12 bases that match TRBD1. Unmatched junction bases numbered 5, after V lost 6 bases and J lost 9 bases. CDR3 size: 13 residues. The DNA of the CDR3 is TGTGCCAGCAGCCTCGGGACAGGGGGCAAAGCTTTCTTT. It codes for CASSLGTGGKAFF.

This chain links TRBV28 with TRBJ1-5, with D tentatively TRBD1 (5 bases). Germline V gene lookup returns CDR1 MDHEN and CDR2 SYDVKM. V shed 4 bases and J shed 10 bases, with 17 bases lying between them. This CDR3 spans 14 amino acids. This chain's CDR3 is CASSSPGLAEPQHF. CDR3 bases: TGTGCCAGCAGTTCCCCGGGACTGGCGGAACCCCAGCATTTT.

The CDR3 nucleotides read TGTGCCAGCAGTTATTTAGGACCGAGAGGGGGATCGGGAGCTTTCTTT. Residues: CASSYLGPRGGSGAFF. The chain carries TRBV27 and TRBJ1-1; possible D gene TRBD1, 6 bases. Looked up from germline, CDR1 is MNHEY and CDR2 is SMNVEV (reference sequence). CDR3 length equals 16 residues. Trimming took off 4 bases at V and 10 bases at J, with 25 bases between the two ends.

This chain joins TRBV12-5 and TRBJ2-5; the D gene is possibly TRBD1 (6 bases). Germline-derived CDR1 and CDR2 are LGHNT and FRNRAP. CDR3 length equals 15 residues. V was clipped by 5 bases and J by 5 bases, with 18 bases between them. The CDR3 protein is CASGRGTGFGETQYF. DNA for the CDR3: TGTGCTAGTGGTAGGGGGACGGGCTTCGGGGAGACCCAGTACTTC.

The genes are TRBV27 and TRBJ2-7; 11 bases are a match to TRBD2. CDR3 length: 19 amino acids. In germline, CDR1 is MNHEY, CDR2 SMNVEV (reference sequence). The V segment lost 0 bases and the J segment 5 bases; nucleotides outside the gene matches: 15. The DNA of the CDR3 is TGTGCCAGCAGTTTATCCAGTTTAGTAGCGGGAGGGTCTTGGGACGAGCAGTACTTC. Its protein is CASSLSSLVAGGSWDEQYF.

The genes are TRBV6-6 and TRBJ1-1, with D unclear. This CDR3 is 14 amino acids long. Trimming took 7 bases from V and 2 from J, leaving 14 bases between them. Germline V gene sequence: CDR1 MNHNY, CDR2 SVGAGI (reference sequence). The CDR3 loop reads CASNFGQANTEAFF. The CDR3, as DNA: TGTGCCAGCAATTTCGGTCAGGCCAACACTGAAGCTTTCTTT.

As to this clone: One end of the junction fails to match germline, which may point to a read error. The chain couples TRBV7-7 to TRBJ2-1; no clear D. CDR3 size: 15 residues. Per the germline V gene, CDR1 is SSHAT and CDR2 is FNYEAQ (reference sequence). CDR3 DNA sequence: TGTGCTAGCAGCCCCCGCCTGGAGTCCTACAATGAGCAGTTCTTC. This codes for CASSPRLESYNEQFF.

This chain connects TRBV4-3 to TRBJ2-7; TRBD1 aligns across 8 bases. CDR1 and CDR2 (germline): LGHNA, YSLEER. Losses at the gene ends were 4 bases for V and 3 bases for J; bases not matched to a gene: 5. The CDR3 consists of 14 residues. CDR3 nucleotides: TGCGCCAGCAGCCCCCGTGGGACAGGCTACGAGCAGTACTTC. It yields the protein CASSPRGTGYEQYF.

V and J are TRBV7-3 and TRBJ2-5; 14 positions match TRBD2. Germline V gene lookup returns CDR1 SGHTA and CDR2 FQGTGA. The CDR3 totals 16 residues. V trimming: 5 bases; J trimming: 5 bases; junction bases outside the gene matches: 7. The CDR3, as DNA: TGTGCCAGCAGCCCTGGGACTAGCGGGAGACTCGAGACCCAGTACTTC. Translating it yields CASSPGTSGRLETQYF.